This TCR beta chain was identified during a study of shared clonotypes between healthy human individuals. It was roughly 210 ng DNA, about 30,000 T cell genomes, that sorted-subset replicate PCRs used. The protocol was immunoSEQ multiplex PCR, while the TCRdb copy is restricted to in-frame clones and leaves out a portion. The sample shows 95,000 to 120,000 clones, 68% of them seen only once. This sequence originates from a woman in her 30s in good health. Sequencing input: memory CD8+ T cells sorted from blood. Subset indicated: CD45RO+ cells pooled with CCR7-negative TemRA cells.

The CDR3 region has the DNA TGTGCCAGCAGCTTTAATCTGGGGAGCACTGAAGCTTTCTTT. It specifies CASSFNLGSTEAFF. The chain recombines TRBV5-6 with TRBJ1-1; D is undetermined. Looked up from germline, CDR1 is SGHDT and CDR2 is YYEEEE. The V end was cut by 2 bases, the J end by 4 bases, with 12 bases between. This CDR3 region has 14 residues. Drawing the rest from reference TRBV5-6 and TRBJ1-1, the complete variable domain is DAGVTQSPTHLIKTRGQQVTLRCSPKSGHDTVSWYQQALGQGPQFIFQYYEEEERQRGNFPDRFSGHQFPNYSSELNVNALLLGDSALYLCASSFNLGSTEAFFGQGTRLTVV.